The present TCR beta chain was sequenced within a study of human T cells and chemical hapten exposure (dated by TCRdb to the early 2020s). In terms of the full investigation: For sensitization, 2% DPC in acetone was applied to an approximately 2 cm by approximately 2 cm area of upper inner arm skin. Libraries were pooled for sequencing, and per-sample TCR yields varied mainly because of small differences in library volumes within the pool. Patch testing was performed on the upper back with Finn chambers containing 0.01% DPC, and the patch tests were scored after 6 days according to International Contact Dermatitis Research Group standards. For TCR sequencing, blood came from 25 to 35 alopecia patients at anywhere from one to four time points (pre-sensitization, 2, 6 and 24 weeks). The mostly female patient cohort included alopecia areata with under or over 50% scalp involvement, alopecia totalis and alopecia universalis. The study tracked peripheral blood TCR repertoire changes in vivo during primary and secondary sensitization to the hapten diphenylcyclopropenone (DPC) in alopecia patients. Blood samples were taken from patients before sensitization (week 0) and then at 2, 6 and about 24 weeks after DPC sensitization. Throughout the roughly 23-week study period, patients were also given weekly therapeutic DPC doses on the scalp.

Receptors were amplified or captured by RACE. TCRdb lists the instrument as NextSeq 500. Library preparation attached unique molecular identifiers to individual cDNA molecules for quantitative, reproducible TCR counting. From each blood RNA sample, both TCR alpha and TCR beta chains were sequenced. In the original analysis: A median of about 100,000 TCRs per sample was observed, with a range of roughly 20,000 to 750,000. V, J and CDR3 annotation of the TCR reads was performed with the Decombinator software suite. To make PS versus PT1 abundance plots, every sample was subsampled to the same number of TCRs (28,000). TCRs were defined as expanded if absent before sensitization and observed at least eight times at the 2-week time point. The public reads were reprocessed in TCRdb via fastp at Q25 and MiXCR, keeping in-frame beta chains. Each CDR3 protein appears once, grouped with its most common genes and DNA. These V and J calls originate from TCRdb's pipeline instead of the authors' own analysis. This sample lists roughly 130,000 distinct CDR3 sequences; about 10% were detected once. Jointly, the top ten make up over 2% of the sample.

The CDR3 spans 13 residues, from the cysteine through the phenylalanine. Just CDR3 DNA is preserved here, 39 bases in frame from base 1. Trimming accounts for 6 bases at V and 4 bases at J, while the number of junction bases matched to no gene is 3. The germline V gene (reference sequence) sets CDR1 to DFQATT and CDR2 to SNEGSKA. This specimen's time point label, per the study, means: patch test 3, about 24 weeks after DPC sensitization. What the treatment or condition label conveys for this sample: therapeutic diphenylcyclopropenone sensitization with weekly scalp DPC. At every patch-test visit, the blood draw took place before the patch test was put on. To be eligible, patients had to be aged 18 to 70, diagnosed with alopecia and judged suitable for DPC therapy, while pregnant patients were excluded. Unfractionated whole blood was collected in Tempus Blood RNA tubes, and total RNA was extracted from that blood.

This clonotype has ten or more counts. Its specific antigen is unknown. The record has no base qualities; no much larger clone is one base away. What the work shows at the level of the full study, not this receptor alone: Repeated subsampling changed both the strength of the expansion versus patch-test correlation and the threshold at which the correlation became significant. Because all patients had alopecia, a presumed autoimmune disease, the immune response of the patients might differ from that of healthy individuals. Patch test score was positively correlated with the number of PT1 expanded TCRs, with significance at thresholds 8, 16 and 32 but not at 4. Significantly more large CDR3 similarity clusters were formed by expanded TCRs than by pre-sensitization or healthy control sets, consistent with antigen-driven responses. No change with DPC sensitization was found in the number of TCRs above 1 in 1000 frequency, and no evidence of global repertoire structure alterations was found.

The chain was built from TRBV20-1 and TRBJ2-7, with 13 bases matching TRBD2. The sequence derives from a woman aged 45-59 years with alopecia areata. Some clones in this sample may be carry-over from other donors' samples. The material sequenced was whole blood, taken in connection with sensitization to the hapten diphenylcyclopropenone (DPC). The sequenced DNA: TGCAGTGCCGCACTAGCGGGAGGGTACGAGCAGTACTTC. Its translation is CSAALAGGYEQYF.